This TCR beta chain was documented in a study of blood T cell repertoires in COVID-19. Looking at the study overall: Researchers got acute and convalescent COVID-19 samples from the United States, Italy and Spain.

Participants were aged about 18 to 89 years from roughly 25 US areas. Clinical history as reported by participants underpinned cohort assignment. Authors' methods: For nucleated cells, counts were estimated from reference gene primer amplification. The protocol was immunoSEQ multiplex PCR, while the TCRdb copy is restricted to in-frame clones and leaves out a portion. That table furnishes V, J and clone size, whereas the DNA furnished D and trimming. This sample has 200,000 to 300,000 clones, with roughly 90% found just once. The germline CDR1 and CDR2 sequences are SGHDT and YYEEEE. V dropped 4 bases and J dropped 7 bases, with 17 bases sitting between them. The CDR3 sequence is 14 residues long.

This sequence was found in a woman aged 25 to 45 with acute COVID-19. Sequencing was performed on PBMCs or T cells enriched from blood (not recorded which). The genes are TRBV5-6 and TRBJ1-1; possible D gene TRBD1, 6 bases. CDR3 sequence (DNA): TGTGCCAGCAGCCCTAACAGGGAAGGGCTTGAAGCTTTCTTT. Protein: CASSPNREGLEAFF.